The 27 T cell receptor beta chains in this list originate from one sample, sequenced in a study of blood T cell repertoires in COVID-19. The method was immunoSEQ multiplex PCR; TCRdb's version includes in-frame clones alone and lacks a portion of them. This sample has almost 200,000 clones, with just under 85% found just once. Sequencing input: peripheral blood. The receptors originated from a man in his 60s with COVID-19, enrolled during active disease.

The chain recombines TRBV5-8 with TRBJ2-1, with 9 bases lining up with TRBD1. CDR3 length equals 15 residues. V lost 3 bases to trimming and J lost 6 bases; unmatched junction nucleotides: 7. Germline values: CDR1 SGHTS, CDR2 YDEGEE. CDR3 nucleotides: TGTGCCAGCAGCTCCCGGGACAGGGTGGGCAATGAGCAGTTCTTC. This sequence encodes CASSSRDRVGNEQFF.

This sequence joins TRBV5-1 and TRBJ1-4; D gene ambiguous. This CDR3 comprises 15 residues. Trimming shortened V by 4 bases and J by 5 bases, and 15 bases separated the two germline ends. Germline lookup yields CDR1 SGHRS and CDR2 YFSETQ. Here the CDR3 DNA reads TGCGCCAGCAGCCCGTCGGGAGGATCCAATGAAAAACTGTTTTTT. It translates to CASSPSGGSNEKLFF.

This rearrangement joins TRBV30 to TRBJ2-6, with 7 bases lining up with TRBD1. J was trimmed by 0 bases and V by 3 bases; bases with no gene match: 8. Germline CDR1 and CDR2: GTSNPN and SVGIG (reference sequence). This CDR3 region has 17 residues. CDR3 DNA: TGTGCCTGGAGACGGGACAGTCTCCCCTCTGGGGCCAACGTCCTGACTTTC. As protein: CAWRRDSLPSGANVLTF.

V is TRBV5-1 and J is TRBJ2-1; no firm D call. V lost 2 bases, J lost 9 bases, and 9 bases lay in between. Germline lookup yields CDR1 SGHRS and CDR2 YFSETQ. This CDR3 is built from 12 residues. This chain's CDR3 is CASSFGGGEQFF. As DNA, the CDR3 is TGCGCCAGCAGCTTTGGTGGCGGTGAGCAGTTCTTC.

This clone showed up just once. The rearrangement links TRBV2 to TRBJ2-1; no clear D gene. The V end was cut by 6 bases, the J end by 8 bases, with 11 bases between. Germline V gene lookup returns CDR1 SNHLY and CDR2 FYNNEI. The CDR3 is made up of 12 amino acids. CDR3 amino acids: CASSYRRDEQFF. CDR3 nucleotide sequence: TGTGCCAGCAGCTATCGACGGGATGAGCAGTTCTTC.

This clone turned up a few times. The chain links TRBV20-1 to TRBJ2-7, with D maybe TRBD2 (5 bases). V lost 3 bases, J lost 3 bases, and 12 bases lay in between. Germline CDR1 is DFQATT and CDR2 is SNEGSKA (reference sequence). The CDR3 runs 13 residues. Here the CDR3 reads CSASSGKIYEQYF. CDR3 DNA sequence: TGCAGTGCTAGTTCCGGGAAAATCTACGAGCAGTACTTC.

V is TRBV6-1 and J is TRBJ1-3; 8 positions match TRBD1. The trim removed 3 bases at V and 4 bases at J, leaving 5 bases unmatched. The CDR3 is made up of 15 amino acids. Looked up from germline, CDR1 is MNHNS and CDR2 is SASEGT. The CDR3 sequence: CASSDRTGRGNTIYF. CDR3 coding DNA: TGTGCCAGCAGTGATCGGACAGGGCGCGGAAACACCATATATTTT.

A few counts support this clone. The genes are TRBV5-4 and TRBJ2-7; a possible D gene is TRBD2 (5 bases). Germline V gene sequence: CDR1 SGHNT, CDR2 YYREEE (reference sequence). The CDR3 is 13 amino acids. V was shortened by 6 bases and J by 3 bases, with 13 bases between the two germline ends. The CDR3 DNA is TGTGCCAGCAATAAAAATGAGGGCTACGAGCAGTACTTC. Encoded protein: CASNKNEGYEQYF.

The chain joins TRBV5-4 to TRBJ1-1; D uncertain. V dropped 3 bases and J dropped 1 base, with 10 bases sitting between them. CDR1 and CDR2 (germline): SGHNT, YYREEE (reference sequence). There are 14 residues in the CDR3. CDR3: CASSSRRANTEAFF. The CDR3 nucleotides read TGTGCCAGCAGCTCCCGGCGGGCGAACACTGAAGCTTTCTTT. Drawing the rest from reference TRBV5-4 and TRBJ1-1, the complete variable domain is ETGVTQSPTHLIKTRGQQVTLRCSSQSGHNTVSWYQQALGQGPQFIFQYYREEENGRGNFPPRFSGLQFPNYSSELNVNALELDDSALYLCASSSRRANTEAFFGQGTRLTVV.

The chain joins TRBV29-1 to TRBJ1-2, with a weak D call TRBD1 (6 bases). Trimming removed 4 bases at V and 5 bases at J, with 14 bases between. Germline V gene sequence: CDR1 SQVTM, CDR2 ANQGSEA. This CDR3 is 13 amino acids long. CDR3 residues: CSVGGQGIYGYTF. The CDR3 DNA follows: TGCAGCGTTGGGGGGCAGGGGATATATGGCTACACCTTC. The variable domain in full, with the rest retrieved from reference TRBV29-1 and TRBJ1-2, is SAVISQKPSRDICQRGTSLTIQCQVDSQVTMMFWYRQQPGQSLTLIATANQGSEATYESGFVIDKFPISRPNLTFSTLTVSNMSPEDSSIYLCSVGGQGIYGYTFGSGTRLTVV.

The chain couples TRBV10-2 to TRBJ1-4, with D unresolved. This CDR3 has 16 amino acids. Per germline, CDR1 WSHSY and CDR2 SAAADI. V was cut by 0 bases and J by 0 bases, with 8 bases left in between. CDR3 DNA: TGCGCCAGCAGTGAGTCCCCGTTAGCAACTAATGAAAAACTGTTTTTT. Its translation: CASSESPLATNEKLFF.

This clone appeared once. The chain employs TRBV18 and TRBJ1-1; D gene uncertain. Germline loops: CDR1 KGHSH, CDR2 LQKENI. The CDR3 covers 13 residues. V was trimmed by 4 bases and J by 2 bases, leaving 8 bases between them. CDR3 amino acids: CASSRSSNTEAFF. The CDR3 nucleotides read TGTGCCAGCTCACGGAGCTCTAACACTGAAGCTTTCTTT.

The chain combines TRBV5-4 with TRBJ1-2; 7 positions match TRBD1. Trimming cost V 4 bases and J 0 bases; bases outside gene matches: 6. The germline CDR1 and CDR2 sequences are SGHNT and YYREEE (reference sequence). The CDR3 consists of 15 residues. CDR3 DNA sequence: TGTGCCAGCAGCCTCCGGGACAGCCCTAACTATGGCTACACCTTC. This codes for CASSLRDSPNYGYTF.

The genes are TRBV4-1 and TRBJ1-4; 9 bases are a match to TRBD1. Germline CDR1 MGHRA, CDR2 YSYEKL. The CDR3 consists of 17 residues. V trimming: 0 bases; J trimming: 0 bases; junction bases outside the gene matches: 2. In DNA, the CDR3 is TGCGCCAGCAGCCAAGAACAGGGGGCCGCAACTAATGAAAAACTGTTTTTT. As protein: CASSQEQGAATNEKLFF.

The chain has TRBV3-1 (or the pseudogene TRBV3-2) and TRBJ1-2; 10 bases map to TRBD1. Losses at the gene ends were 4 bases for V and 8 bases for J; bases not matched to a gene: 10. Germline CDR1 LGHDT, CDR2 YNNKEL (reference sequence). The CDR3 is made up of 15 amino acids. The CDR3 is CASSLRTGTGEGYTF. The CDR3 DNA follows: TGTGCCAGCAGCCTTAGGACCGGGACAGGGGAAGGCTACACCTTC.

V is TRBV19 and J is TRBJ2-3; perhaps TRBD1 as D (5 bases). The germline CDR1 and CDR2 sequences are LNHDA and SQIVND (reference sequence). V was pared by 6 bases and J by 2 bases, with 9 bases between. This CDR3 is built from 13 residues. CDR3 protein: CASRNRNTDTQYF. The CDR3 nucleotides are TGTGCCAGTAGGAACAGGAACACAGATACGCAGTATTTT.

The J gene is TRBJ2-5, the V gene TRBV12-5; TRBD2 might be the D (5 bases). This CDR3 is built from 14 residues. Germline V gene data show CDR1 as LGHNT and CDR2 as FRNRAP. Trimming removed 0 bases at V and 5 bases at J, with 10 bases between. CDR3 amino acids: CASGLVGEGETQYF. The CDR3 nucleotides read TGTGCTAGTGGTTTGGTGGGAGAAGGGGAGACCCAGTACTTC.

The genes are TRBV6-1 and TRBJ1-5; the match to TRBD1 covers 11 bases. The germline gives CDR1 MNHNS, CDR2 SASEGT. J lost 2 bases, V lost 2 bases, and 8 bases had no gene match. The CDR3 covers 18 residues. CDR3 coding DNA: TGTGCCAGCAGTGAACCGGACAGGGGGCGCGTTGGCAATCAGCCCCAGCATTTT. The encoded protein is CASSEPDRGRVGNQPQHF.

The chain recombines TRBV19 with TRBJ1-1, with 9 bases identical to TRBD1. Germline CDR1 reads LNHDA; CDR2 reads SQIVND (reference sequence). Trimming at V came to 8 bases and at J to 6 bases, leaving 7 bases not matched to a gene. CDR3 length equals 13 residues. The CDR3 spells CASSDRGLPEAFF. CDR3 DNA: TGTGCCAGTTCGGACAGGGGCTTGCCTGAAGCTTTCTTT.

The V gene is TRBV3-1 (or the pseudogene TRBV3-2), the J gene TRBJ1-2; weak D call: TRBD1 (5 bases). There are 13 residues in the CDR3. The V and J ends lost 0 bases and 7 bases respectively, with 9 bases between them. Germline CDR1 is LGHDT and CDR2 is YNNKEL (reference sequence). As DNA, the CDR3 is TGTGCCAGCAGCCAAGAGGTAGGGGCTGGCTACACCTTC. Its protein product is CASSQEVGAGYTF.

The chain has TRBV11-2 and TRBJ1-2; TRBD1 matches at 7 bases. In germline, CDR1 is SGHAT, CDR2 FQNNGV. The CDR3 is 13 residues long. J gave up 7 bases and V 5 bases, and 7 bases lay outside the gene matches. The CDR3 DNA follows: TGTGCCAGCAGCGCCAGGGACAGCGCTGGCTACACCTTC. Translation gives CASSARDSAGYTF.

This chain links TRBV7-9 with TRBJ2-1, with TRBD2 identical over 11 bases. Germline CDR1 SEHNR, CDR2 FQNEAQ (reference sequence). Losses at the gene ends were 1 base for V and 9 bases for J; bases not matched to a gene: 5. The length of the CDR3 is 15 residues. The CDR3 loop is CASSLVAGGPSEQFF. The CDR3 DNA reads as TGTGCCAGCAGCTTAGTAGCGGGAGGGCCAAGTGAGCAGTTCTTC. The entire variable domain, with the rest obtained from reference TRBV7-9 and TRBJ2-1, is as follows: DTGVSQNPRHKITKRGQNVTFRCDPISEHNRLYWYRQTLGQGPEFLTYFQNEAQLEKSRLLSDRFSAERPKGSFSTLEIQRTEQGDSAMYLCASSLVAGGPSEQFFGPGTRLTVL.

The CDR3 nucleotides are TGTGCCAGCTCCGCAAACGAGGGCCTCTACAATGAGCAGTTCTTC. Its protein is CASSANEGLYNEQFF. The chain couples TRBV2 to TRBJ2-1, with a tentative D call TRBD2 (5 bases). This CDR3 has 15 residues. In germline, CDR1 is SNHLY, CDR2 FYNNEI. V was clipped by 8 bases and J by 3 bases, with 17 bases between them.

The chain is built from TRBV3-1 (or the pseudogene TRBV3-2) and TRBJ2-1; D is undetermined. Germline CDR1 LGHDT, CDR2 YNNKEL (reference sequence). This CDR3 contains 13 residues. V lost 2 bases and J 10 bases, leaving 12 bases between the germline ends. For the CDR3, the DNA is TGTGCCAGCAGCCAAATAGTCGCGGTCGAGCAGTTCTTC. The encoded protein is CASSQIVAVEQFF.

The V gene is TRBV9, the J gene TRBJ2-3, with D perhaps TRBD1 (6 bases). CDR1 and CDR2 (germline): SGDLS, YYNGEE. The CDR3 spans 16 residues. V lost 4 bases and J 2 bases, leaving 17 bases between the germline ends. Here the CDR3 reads CASSSLQGRDTDTQYF. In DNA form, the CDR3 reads TGTGCCAGCAGCAGCTTACAGGGTCGGGACACAGATACGCAGTATTTT.

The CDR3 region is CASSLGGRNTEAFF. The DNA of the CDR3 is TGTGCCAGCAGCTTAGGAGGGAGGAACACTGAAGCTTTCTTT. The chain links TRBV7-3 to TRBJ1-1; D remains ambiguous. The CDR3 loop spans 14 amino acids. CDR1 is SGHTA, CDR2 FQGTGA, per germline. The germline V and J ends were trimmed by 2 bases and 1 base, with 8 bases remaining between them.

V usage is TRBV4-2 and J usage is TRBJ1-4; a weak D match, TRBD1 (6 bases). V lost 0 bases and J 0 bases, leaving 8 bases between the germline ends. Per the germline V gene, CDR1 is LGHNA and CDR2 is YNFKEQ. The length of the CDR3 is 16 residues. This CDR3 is CASSQEQGTTNEKLFF. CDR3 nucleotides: TGTGCCAGCAGCCAAGAGCAGGGGACAACTAATGAAAAACTGTTTTTT.